A selection of T cell receptor beta chains follows, all from one sample in a study of chronic HIV infection and antiretroviral therapy. TCRdb re-derived calls from the 5' RACE reads in MiXCR, one entry per CDR3 protein. The sample shows more than 40,000 distinct CDR3 sequences, 15% to 20% of them seen only once. Source material: peripheral blood. All receptors derive from an adult who had HIV and had not received antiretroviral therapy, or was an uninfected healthy control (not recorded which). CDR3s include the opening cysteine and the closing phenylalanine or tryptophan. The D gene is left open where the match is weak. The size field is filled for only some rows; it gives once, few, many or a size class.

.,.,TRBV29-1,TRBJ1-2,CSVGIRVDGYTF,TGCAGCGTTGGAATACGGGTAGATGGCTACACCTTC
.,few,TRBV29-1,TRBJ1-1,CSLRLNTEAFF,TGCAGCTTACGGTTGAACACTGAAGCTTTCTTT
.,many,TRBV7-9,TRBJ2-5,CASRNGTLETQYF,TGTGCCAGCAGAAATGGTACCCTAGAGACCCAGTACTTC
.,.,TRBV7-8,TRBJ1-1,CASSSEGLSEAFF,TGTGCCAGCAGCTCCGAGGGGTTATCTGAAGCTTTCTTT
.,.,TRBV29-1,TRBJ1-3,CSVEGGSSGNTIYF,TGCAGCGTTGAAGGGGGGAGTTCTGGAAACACCATATATTTT
TRBD1,many,TRBV27,TRBJ2-7,CASSNSDRVDYEQYF,TGTGCCAGCAGTAACTCCGACAGGGTTGACTACGAGCAGTACTTC
.,few,TRBV20-1,TRBJ2-1,CSARDGSVLGEQFF,TGCAGTGCTAGAGATGGCAGTGTTTTGGGGGAGCAGTTCTTC
TRBD2,.,TRBV30,TRBJ2-1,CASQGLAGDGGNEQFF,TGTGCCTCCCAAGGTCTAGCGGGAGACGGGGGCAATGAGCAGTTCTTC
.,few,TRBV20-1,TRBJ2-3,CSARRLATDTQYF,TGCAGTGCTAGACGGCTAGCCACAGATACGCAGTATTTT
.,few,TRBV2,TRBJ1-1,CASMVNGYRAFF,TGTGCCAGCATGGTGAACGGGTATCGAGCTTTCTTT
TRBD2,.,TRBV4-1,TRBJ2-7,CASSQTGTGGYEQYF,TGCGCCAGCAGCCAAACCGGGACGGGGGGTTACGAGCAGTACTTC